This T cell receptor beta chain was sequenced in a study of shared clonotypes between healthy human individuals. Using immunoSEQ multiplex PCR, the repertoire was profiled, and TCRdb retains in-frame clones only, with some absent. The data show fewer than 650,000 clones, with about three quarters seen just once and approximately 12% held by the top ten. The V gene end was trimmed by 3 bases and the J gene end by 4 bases; junction bases not matched to a gene: 6. CDR1 SGHNT and CDR2 YYREEE come from the germline V gene (reference sequence). The CDR3 runs to 15 residues. There are a few counts of this clone.

This sequence was found in a woman between 35 and 50 years old in good health. Some clones in this sample may be carry-over from other donors' samples. This chain links TRBV5-4 with TRBJ2-3, with 9 bases that match TRBD2. The sequencing input was PBMCs. CDR3 loop: CASSSGLAAADTQYF. In DNA form, the CDR3 reads TGTGCCAGCAGCTCGGGACTAGCAGCCGCAGATACGCAGTATTTT.